This T cell receptor (beta chain) was recorded in a study of identical twins (dated by TCRdb to about 2016). The study in broad terms: The study deep-sequenced TCR alpha and beta repertoires from monozygotic twins, unrelated adults of various ages and cord blood to test whether fetal clonotypes persist. To rule out contamination, the twin experiments were replicated at different times with different library preparation protocols. General conclusions and limits of the study: The excess sharing between twins in beta out-of-frame sequences was weaker because fewer shared sequences reduced the signal-to-noise ratio. Out-of-frame TCR alpha sequences shared between twins showed an excess of low generation-probability sequences compared with coincidental sharing between unrelated individuals. Invariant T cells such as MAIT and iNKT could partly confound zero-insertion analyses, although diverse VJ usage argued against such confounding for most clonotypes. Fewer insertions were carried by abundant cord blood beta clonotypes, a similar but weaker trend appeared in young adult naive repertoires, and no such trend appeared in memory repertoires. Because the same donors could not be followed over many years, the conclusions relied on cross-sectional statistical analysis. Recombination models systematically underestimated out-of-frame TCR alpha sharing in monozygotic twins but agreed with sharing between unrelated individuals.

Only healthy Caucasian donors were included. Three unrelated non-twin adults were additionally sequenced: a male aged 18 to 29, a male aged 50 to 60 and a female aged 50 to 60. Miltenyi CD45RO+ enrichment and human naive T-cell isolation kits were used to isolate memory (CD45RO+) and naive T cells from PBMC. From cysteine to phenylalanine, the CDR3 is 15 amino acids long. Of all the DNA, just the CDR3 is kept, 45 bases in frame from base 1. For this chain, trimming is 3 bases at the V end and 2 bases at the J end, and the number of junction bases without a gene match is 2. This clonotype was seen at least ten times. This clone's antigen is unknown. Base qualities are not recorded, but no much larger clone differs from it by a single base. The receptor library was made with 5' RACE. Data came from an Illumina HiSeq 2000. A universal primer binding site was added through template switching, and the final cDNA carried a unique molecular identifier so that TCR cDNA molecules could be counted accurately. First-strand cDNA for TCR alpha and beta chains was synthesized from specific primers in the conserved constant-segment region. To control for contamination, every cDNA library was double barcoded, receiving both a SMART-Mk sample barcode and Illumina barcodes. Two successive PCR steps introduced TruSeq adapter sequences along with Illumina sample barcodes. The TCR alpha and beta cDNA libraries were sequenced on the Illumina HiSeq platform using custom primers. Concerning the study's data processing: MiGEC was used to process raw reads and extract unique molecular identifiers, and MiXCR was used to find CDR3 positions. For each individual, recombination models were inferred using an EM algorithm with the repgenHMM and IGoR tools. Shared clonotypes were analyzed with the tcR package in R, and sharing was normalized by the product of cloneset sizes. To study raw recombination free of thymic and clonal selection effects, out-of-frame nonproductive sequences were analyzed. TCRdb handled the public reads itself, with Q25 trimming in fastp and clone calling in MiXCR, and kept productive beta chains. All rows with the same CDR3 protein become a single entry with the most common DNA and genes. These V and J calls rely on TCRdb rather than the paper's analysis. Here the sample has roughly 710,000 distinct CDR3 sequences; roughly 6% occur a single time. The ten largest clones represent 1.5% to 2% of the sample.

Sequenced input: naive T cells sorted from blood. The cell subset or site label here, explained by the study, means: cells isolated with a human naive T-cell isolation kit. The sequence was collected from a man aged 18 to 29 in good health. The V and J genes are TRBV12-3 or TRBV12-4 and TRBJ2-2; 8 junctional bases match TRBD1. The nucleotide sequence reads TGTGCCAGCAGTTTCGGGACAGGTAACACCGGGGAGCTGTTTTTT. Its translation is CASSFGTGNTGELFF.